This record covers a single TCR beta chain. The antigen is not known. The read falls 3 residues short of the CDR3 end, and the missing part is taken from the germline J gene. Between the trimmed V and J ends, which lost 3 bases and 7 bases, there was a span of 10 bases. This CDR3 spans 12 amino acids. Germline V gene data show CDR1 as DFQATT and CDR2 as SNEGSKA (reference sequence). The table came from immunoSEQ multiplex PCR; TCRdb's copy has only in-frame clones and leaves some out. The sample was found to contain about 2,200 clones, and every one recurs. This sample was taken from a study of T cell clonality in common variable immunodeficiency. Points from the study as a whole: Fewer deletions and N-nucleotide insertions were reportedly seen in common variable immunodeficiency TCR beta sequences.

Aged roughly 8 to 70 years, CVID subjects averaged about 38 years old. The genes are TRBV20-1 and TRBJ1-5; D gene uncertain. The sequenced material came from peripheral blood mononuclear cells. This clonotype was sampled from a human donor with common variable immunodeficiency. The CDR3 bases that were read are TGCAGTGCTAGTGTACCCAGGCAGCCC. Translated, it gives CSASVPRQP. The CDR3, in full, reads CSASVPRQPQHF.